The clone carrying this TCR beta chain was found a few times. The CDR3 consists of 15 residues. The germline V and J ends were trimmed by 1 base and 6 bases, with 15 bases remaining between them. This entry is derived from a study of blood T cell repertoires in COVID-19. The wider study: T cells, B-cell-depleted T cells, or PBMCs provided the cDNA or gDNA that served as material.

Per the study methods: Estimation of nucleated cell counts relied on the amplification of reference gene primers. The method was immunoSEQ multiplex PCR; TCRdb's version includes in-frame clones alone and lacks a portion of them. V, J and clone size are those of that table, while D and trimming were read from the DNA. The sample has about 160,000 clones, around nine tenths seen once. Cohorts were determined from participant-reported clinical history. The chain combines TRBV5-3 with TRBJ2-3, with a possible D match to TRBD2 (6 bases). TRBV5-3 is identified as an open reading frame with a role that is uncertain. The clonotype was recovered from a woman between 50 and 59 years old who had recovered from COVID-19. Specimen: PBMCs or T cells enriched from blood (not recorded which). CDR3 in amino acids: CARSLRAGLSDTQYF. In DNA form, the CDR3 reads TGTGCCAGAAGCTTGAGGGCGGGGCTTTCGGATACGCAGTATTTT.